Listed here are 30 T cell receptor beta chains from one sample, sequenced in a study of blood T cell repertoires in COVID-19. Profiled with immunoSEQ multiplex PCR; TCRdb holds only in-frame clones, not every one. Of 70,000 to 95,000 clones listed, more than 70% are singletons. The sample comprised peripheral blood. The receptors shown here come from a woman older than 75 with active COVID-19.

This chain connects TRBV2 to TRBJ2-7, with TRBD2 matching 13 bases. Per germline, CDR1 SNHLY and CDR2 FYNNEI. The length of the CDR3 is 16 residues. Germline trimming cut 6 bases from V and 5 bases from J; bases unmatched to any gene: 10. Here the CDR3 reads CASSATRLAGGHEQYF. Here the CDR3 DNA reads TGTGCCAGCAGCGCAACTAGACTAGCGGGAGGCCACGAGCAGTACTTC.

The V and J genes are TRBV2 and TRBJ2-3; no clear D. The CDR3 is made up of 12 amino acids. The V gene's germline CDR1 is SNHLY and CDR2 FYNNEI. Between the trimmed V and J ends, which lost 6 bases and 1 base, there was a span of 5 bases. The CDR3 sequence: CASRLGTDTQYF. The CDR3 bases are TGTGCCAGCAGGCTAGGCACAGATACGCAGTATTTT.

V gene TRBV10-3 combines with J gene TRBJ2-3; 8 bases line up with TRBD2. J gave up 1 base and V 8 bases, and 5 bases lay outside the gene matches. From germline, CDR1 is ENHRY and CDR2 SYGVKD. The CDR3 runs to 14 residues. CDR3: CAISGGAGTDTQYF. DNA of the CDR3: TGTGCCATCTCCGGGGGGGCGGGCACAGATACGCAGTATTTT.

This chain links TRBV2 with TRBJ2-1; 9 positions match TRBD2. The trim removed 3 bases at V and 5 bases at J, leaving 11 bases unmatched. This CDR3 has 17 residues. The germline V gene encodes CDR1 SNHLY and CDR2 FYNNEI. The DNA of the CDR3 is TGTGCCAGCAGTGAGATGATGCTAGCGGGATGGAACAATGAGCAGTTCTTC. Protein product: CASSEMMLAGWNNEQFF. Drawing the rest from reference TRBV2 and TRBJ2-1, the complete variable domain is EPEVTQTPSHQVTQMGQEVILRCVPISNHLYFYWYRQILGQKVEFLVSFYNNEISEKSEIFDDQFSVERPDGSNFTLKIRSTKLEDSAMYFCASSEMMLAGWNNEQFFGPGTRLTVL.

The chain links TRBV2 to TRBJ1-5; D is possibly TRBD1 (5 bases). Germline CDR1 is SNHLY and CDR2 is FYNNEI. V dropped 4 bases and J dropped 4 bases, with 14 bases sitting between them. The CDR3 sequence is 15 residues long. In nucleotides, the CDR3 is TGTGCCAGCAGTGCGGGCGGGGCACGGAATCAGCCCCAGCATTTT. Residues: CASSAGGARNQPQHF.

This clone is a singleton in its sample. This chain joins TRBV25-1 and TRBJ2-1, with 7 nucleotides matching TRBD1. The trim removed 6 bases at V and 9 bases at J, leaving 5 bases unmatched. The CDR3 length is 12 residues. Germline loops: CDR1 MGHDK, CDR2 SYGVNS. The CDR3 protein is CASRKGGGEQFF. CDR3 coding DNA: TGTGCCAGCAGAAAAGGGGGCGGTGAGCAGTTCTTC. Full variable domain (outside the CDR3, taken from reference TRBV25-1 and TRBJ2-1): EADIYQTPRYLVIGTGKKITLECSQTMGHDKMYWYQQDPGMELHLIHYSYGVNSTEKGDLSSESTVSRIRTEHFPLTLESARPSHTSQYLCASRKGGGEQFFGPGTRLTVL.

The chain is built from TRBV12-5 and TRBJ2-6, with D hard to call. The CDR3 is made up of 13 amino acids. The germline V gene has CDR1 LGHNT and CDR2 FRNRAP. With 6 bases removed from V and 0 bases from J, the gap between germline ends came to 3 bases. The CDR3 DNA is TGTGCTAGTGGCATCTCTGGGGCCAACGTCCTGACTTTC. Protein: CASGISGANVLTF.

Only a few counts were recorded for this clone. The V call is TRBV19, the J call TRBJ1-5; TRBD1 might be the D (6 bases). Trimming stripped 5 bases from V and 6 bases from J, with 14 bases between. CDR3 size: 14 residues. The germline V gene encodes CDR1 LNHDA and CDR2 SQIVND (reference sequence). CDR3 sequence: CASSPGAQGQPQHF. The CDR3 nucleotides read TGTGCCAGTAGTCCAGGGGCTCAGGGTCAGCCCCAGCATTTT.

The chain is built from TRBV27 and TRBJ1-5, with D possibly being TRBD1 (5 bases). V was clipped by 3 bases and J by 6 bases, with 9 bases between them. The CDR3 length is 13 residues. CDR1 is MNHEY and CDR2 is SMNVEV in the germline V gene (reference sequence). The CDR3: CASSLMGLQPQHF. In DNA, the CDR3 is TGTGCCAGCAGTTTGATGGGGCTTCAGCCCCAGCATTTT.

This sequence joins TRBV5-1 and TRBJ2-7; possibly TRBD2 for D (6 bases). This CDR3 has 13 residues. Per the germline V gene, CDR1 is SGHRS and CDR2 is YFSETQ. V was cut by 4 bases and J by 7 bases, with 15 bases left in between. For the CDR3, the DNA is TGCGCCAGCAGCCAACGGGAGCCGAGGGAGCAGTACTTC. Its translation: CASSQREPREQYF.

The V call is TRBV28, the J call TRBJ1-2, with 8 bases lining up with TRBD1. Losses at the gene ends were 11 bases for V and 2 bases for J; bases not matched to a gene: 1. The CDR3 contains 11 residues. Germline V CDR1 and CDR2: MDHEN, SYDVKM. CDR3 region: CAGQGNYGYTF. CDR3 nucleotide sequence: TGTGCCGGACAGGGCAACTATGGCTACACCTTC.

The rearrangement joins TRBV30 to TRBJ1-5; 7 bases align to TRBD1. CDR1 and CDR2 from the germline V gene are GTSNPN and SVGIG (reference sequence). The ends lost 4 bases at V and 6 bases at J; junction bases unmatched: 9. This CDR3 contains 14 residues. CDR3 nucleotide sequence: TGTGCCTGGAACCCGAGGGGGCAGGGTCAGCCCCAGCATTTT. Translation: CAWNPRGQGQPQHF. Full variable domain (rest looked up from reference TRBV30 and TRBJ1-5): SQTIHQWPATLVQPVGSPLSLECTVEGTSNPNLYWYRQAAGRGLQLLFYSVGIGQISSEVPQNLSASRPQDRQFILSSKKLLLSDSGFYLCAWNPRGQGQPQHFGDGTRLSIL.

The CDR3 loop is CASSDRELSSYEQYF. In nucleotides, the CDR3 is TGTGCCAGCAGTGACCGGGAACTATCCTCCTACGAGCAGTACTTC. The V gene is TRBV6-1, the J gene TRBJ2-7; tentative D call: TRBD2 (5 bases). Trimming removed 3 bases from V and 0 bases from J, with 12 bases in between. CDR3 length equals 15 residues. Germline assignment: CDR1 MNHNS and CDR2 SASEGT.

The chain carries TRBV14 and TRBJ2-1, with 9 bases that match TRBD1. The CDR3 totals 17 residues. J was trimmed by 4 bases and V by 4 bases; bases with no gene match: 11. Germline lookup yields CDR1 SGHDN and CDR2 FVKESK. The CDR3 region has the DNA TGTGCCAGCAGCCCTCTCCCCGGGACAGGGATTTACAATGAGCAGTTCTTC. Protein sequence: CASSPLPGTGIYNEQFF.

The J gene is TRBJ2-3, the V gene TRBV28; 10 bases line up with TRBD2. This CDR3 has 16 residues. Looked up from germline, CDR1 is MDHEN and CDR2 is SYDVKM. V was clipped by 3 bases and J by 5 bases; unmatched bases: 8. CDR3: CASSFLSGRAGDTQYF. CDR3 coding DNA: TGTGCCAGCAGTTTTTTGAGCGGGAGGGCCGGAGATACGCAGTATTTT.

The V and J genes are TRBV28 and TRBJ1-2; D remains unclear. The CDR3 is 15 amino acids. Trimming took off 1 base at V and 1 base at J, with 10 bases between the two ends. In germline, CDR1 is MDHEN, CDR2 SYDVKM. The CDR3 region has the DNA TGTGCCAGCAGTTTATTGGGAGACCTTAACTATGGCTACACCTTC. Translation gives CASSLLGDLNYGYTF.

V usage is TRBV2 and J usage is TRBJ2-7, with D possibly matching TRBD2 (6 bases). Trimming stripped 4 bases from V and 3 bases from J, with 10 bases between. CDR1 and CDR2 from the germline V gene are SNHLY and FYNNEI. The CDR3 sequence is 13 residues long. For the CDR3, the DNA is TGTGCCAGCAGTGCTTCCGGGGGCTACGAGCAGTACTTC. Encoded protein: CASSASGGYEQYF.

This clone appeared a few times. This chain uses TRBV11-1 with TRBJ2-7, with 8 bases that match TRBD2. The ends lost 5 bases at V and 0 bases at J; junction bases unmatched: 6. The CDR3 consists of 15 residues. CDR1 and CDR2 (germline): SGHAT, FQDESV (reference sequence). This CDR3 reads CASSTLAGSSYEQYF. CDR3 nucleotides: TGTGCCAGCAGCACCTTAGCGGGAAGCTCCTACGAGCAGTACTTC.

This rearrangement joins TRBV4-1 to TRBJ2-1; 13 positions agree with TRBD2. The CDR3 covers 15 residues. The germline CDR1 and CDR2 sequences are MGHRA and YSYEKL. V lost 4 bases, J lost 6 bases, and 3 bases stayed unmatched. In DNA form, the CDR3 reads TGCGCCAGCAGCCGGACTAGCGGGAGTGGCAATGAGCAGTTCTTC. The encoded protein is CASSRTSGSGNEQFF.

The chain uses TRBV7-2 and TRBJ2-7, with D maybe TRBD2 (6 bases). Trimming took off 1 base at V and 2 bases at J, with 12 bases between the two ends. Germline V CDR1 and CDR2: SGHTA, FQGNSA. CDR3 size: 15 residues. This chain's CDR3 is CASSLGRESPYEQYF. CDR3 in DNA: TGTGCCAGCAGCTTAGGGAGGGAGAGTCCCTACGAGCAGTACTTC. Supplemented by reference TRBV7-2 and TRBJ2-7, the full variable domain reads GAGVSQSPSNKVTEKGKDVELRCDPISGHTALYWYRQSLGQGLEFLIYFQGNSAPDKSGLPSDRFSAERTGGSVSTLTIQRTQQEDSAVYLCASSLGRESPYEQYFGPGTRLTVT.

DNA for the CDR3: TGTGCCAGTACCCAAGGACTAGCGGGAGGGTTGGGCACAGATACGCAGTATTTT. The encoded protein is CASTQGLAGGLGTDTQYF. The chain combines TRBV19 with TRBJ2-3; 15 nucleotides match TRBD2. The CDR3 consists of 18 residues. Losses at the gene ends were 7 bases for V and 1 base for J; bases not matched to a gene: 9. Germline CDR1 and CDR2: LNHDA and SQIVND (reference sequence).

Only one count was recorded for this clone. One junction end disagrees with the germline gene, perhaps due to a read error. The chain couples TRBV20-1 to TRBJ2-1; 7 nucleotides match TRBD2. The CDR3 spans 11 residues. The germline gives CDR1 DFQATT, CDR2 SNEGSKA (reference sequence). The CDR3 nucleotides are TGCAGTGCGCGGGACTACCATGAGCAGTTCTTC. Its protein is CSARDYHEQFF.

This clone was seen only a few times. This chain links TRBV6-2 or TRBV6-3 with TRBJ2-3, with 9 positions matching TRBD1. The CDR3 covers 15 residues. Germline lookup yields CDR1 MNHEY and CDR2 SVGEGT. V shed 5 bases and J 2 bases; nucleotides not matched to a gene: 5. The CDR3 protein is CASSPGQGITDTQYF. CDR3 nucleotides: TGTGCCAGCAGTCCAGGACAGGGGATCACAGATACGCAGTATTTT.

The chain combines TRBV6-6 with TRBJ1-1, with 10 bases lining up with TRBD1. The junction had 8 bases not matched to a gene; V was cut back by 5 bases and J by 5 bases. There are 15 residues in the CDR3. Germline V CDR1 and CDR2: MNHNY, SVGAGI (reference sequence). The CDR3 protein is CASSNRDRGWTEAFF. As DNA, the CDR3 is TGTGCCAGCAGTAACCGGGACAGGGGTTGGACTGAAGCTTTCTTT.

The V gene is TRBV15, the J gene TRBJ1-4; D not resolved. V was shortened by 0 bases and J by 7 bases, with 3 bases between the two germline ends. From germline, CDR1 is LNHNV and CDR2 YYDKDF (reference sequence). The length of the CDR3 is 12 residues. The CDR3 bases are TGTGCCACCAGCAGAGACGGTGAAAAACTGTTTTTT. Residues: CATSRDGEKLFF.

This sequence joins TRBV29-1 and TRBJ2-1, with 13 bases matching TRBD2. This CDR3 is built from 16 residues. Germline trimming cut 6 bases from V and 0 bases from J; bases unmatched to any gene: 5. CDR1 and CDR2 from the germline V gene are SQVTM and ANQGSEA. The DNA for the CDR3 is TGCAGCGTGGGGACTAGCGGGACCCGCTCCTACAATGAGCAGTTCTTC. It translates to CSVGTSGTRSYNEQFF.

This chain connects TRBV7-9 to TRBJ2-7, with D possibly matching TRBD1 (6 bases). This CDR3 spans 15 amino acids. Germline V lookup: CDR1 SEHNR, CDR2 FQNEAQ (reference sequence). Trimming took off 4 bases at V and 7 bases at J, with 20 bases between the two ends. Here the CDR3 DNA reads TGTGCCAGCAGCTCTTCGGGACACACGGTGGGGGAGCAGTACTTC. Encoded protein: CASSSSGHTVGEQYF.

The chain carries TRBV28 and TRBJ2-3; 8 nucleotides match TRBD2. The junction had 1 base not matched to a gene; V was cut back by 8 bases and J by 3 bases. Germline CDR1 is MDHEN and CDR2 is SYDVKM. The CDR3 contains 12 residues. Here the CDR3 DNA reads TGTGCCAGCCGGGGGGGTACAGATACGCAGTATTTT. Translated: CASRGGTDTQYF.

The rearrangement links TRBV9 to TRBJ2-2, with 10 bases that match TRBD2. The J segment lost 4 bases and the V segment lost 3 bases, leaving 6 bases of the junction unmatched. This CDR3 region has 16 residues. From germline, CDR1 is SGDLS and CDR2 YYNGEE. CDR3 nucleotides: TGTGCCAGCAGCGCTTTAGCGGGAGGTTCCACCGGGGAGCTGTTTTTT. The encoded protein is CASSALAGGSTGELFF.

The chain combines TRBV19 with TRBJ2-1, with D perhaps TRBD2 (5 bases). The CDR3 covers 13 residues. V lost 3 bases to trimming and J lost 9 bases, with 12 bases between them. Germline lookup yields CDR1 LNHDA and CDR2 SQIVND (reference sequence). The CDR3 loop reads CASSINSLAEQFF. The CDR3 coding sequence is TGTGCCAGTAGTATCAATAGCCTAGCTGAGCAGTTCTTC.